This T cell receptor beta chain originates from a study of cytomegalovirus exposure and HLA in healthy donors. Produced via immunoSEQ multiplex PCR; TCRdb's table is partial and in-frame only. The table includes roughly 150,000 clones, 95% to 97% detected once. Germline-derived CDR1 and CDR2 are LGHNA and YSLEER. Trimming shortened V by 0 bases and J by 6 bases, and 14 bases separated the two germline ends. There are 15 residues in the CDR3. This clonotype was sampled from a woman aged 18-29 years in good health and CMV-seronegative. The sequenced material came from PBMCs. This chain uses TRBV4-3 with TRBJ1-2; possibly TRBD1 for D (5 bases). This CDR3 reads CASSQDLVRVDGYTF. The CDR3 region has the DNA TGCGCCAGCAGCCAAGATCTCGTCAGGGTGGATGGCTACACCTTC.